One sample yielded the 23 T cell receptor beta chains listed below, sequenced in a study of neurological immune-mediated disorders. TCRdb ran MiXCR on the 5' RACE reads and lists one entry per CDR3 protein. Altogether about 79,000 distinct CDR3 sequences are present, roughly 14% being singletons, with the ten largest covering under 7%. Sequencing was done on a sample of PBMCs. The receptors were sampled from a woman aged 45-59 years in good health.

This chain links TRBV5-1 with TRBJ2-2; the match to TRBD2 covers 8 bases. CDR3 length equals 15 residues. V was clipped by 1 base and J by 6 bases; unmatched bases: 5. CDR1 and CDR2 from the germline V gene are SGHRS and YFSETQ. The CDR3 bases are TGCGCCAGCAGCTTGAAAATAGCGGGATCCGGGGAGCTGTTTTTT. This translates into CASSLKIAGSGELFF.

This clonotype was counted at least ten times. The J gene is TRBJ2-3, the V gene TRBV10-3, with unresolved D. CDR1 ENHRY and CDR2 SYGVKD come from the germline V gene. Trimming left V 6 bases short and J 0 bases short, with 4 bases between. The length of the CDR3 is 12 residues. CDR3 sequence (DNA): TGTGCCATCAGAACTAGCACAGATACGCAGTATTTT. This gives the protein CAIRTSTDTQYF.

V and J are TRBV7-2 and TRBJ2-1; D tentatively fits TRBD1 or TRBD2 (5 bases each). The CDR3 totals 15 residues. V lost 0 bases to trimming and J lost 1 base, with 7 bases between them. Germline V gene sequence: CDR1 SGHTA, CDR2 FQGNSA. The CDR3 region is CASSLAGRSYNEQFF. In DNA form, the CDR3 reads TGTGCCAGCAGCTTAGCGGGACGGTCCTACAATGAGCAGTTCTTC.

This clonotype was detected many times. The chain employs TRBV7-8 and TRBJ2-1; no clear D. Trimming removed 5 bases at V and 11 bases at J, with 13 bases between. This CDR3 has 12 amino acids. The germline V gene has CDR1 SGHVS and CDR2 FQNEAQ. In nucleotides, the CDR3 is TGTGCCAGCAGCCAGTCCCGGGTAAAGCAGTTCTTC. It yields the protein CASSQSRVKQFF.

This clonotype was seen repeatedly, ten times or more. This chain links TRBV28 with TRBJ2-5, with 12 bases identical to TRBD2. The V segment lost 6 bases and the J segment 3 bases; nucleotides outside the gene matches: 5. Per germline, CDR1 MDHEN and CDR2 SYDVKM. This CDR3 spans 15 amino acids. CDR3 sequence (DNA): TGTGCCAGCAGGAGACTAGCGGGGGAGAAAGAGACCCAGTACTTC. This gives the protein CASRRLAGEKETQYF. The full variable domain, with the rest looked up from reference TRBV28 and TRBJ2-5, is DVKVTQSSRYLVKRTGEKVFLECVQDMDHENMFWYRQDPGLGLRLIYFSYDVKMKEKGDIPEGYSVSREKKERFSLILESASTNQTSMYLCASRRLAGEKETQYFGPGTRLLVL.

This clonotype appeared many times. J is TRBJ1-1 and V is TRBV7-9, with a tentative D call TRBD1 (6 bases). Germline CDR1 SEHNR, CDR2 FQNEAQ (reference sequence). Trimming shortened V by 6 bases and J by 0 bases, and 17 bases separated the two germline ends. This CDR3 spans 16 amino acids. The CDR3 DNA is TGTGCCAGCAGGCCCCAGGGGACCAACATGAACACTGAAGCTTTCTTT. It translates to CASRPQGTNMNTEAFF.

This clonotype was recorded a few times. The chain carries TRBV18 and TRBJ2-1; 9 bases agree with TRBD1. Germline lookup yields CDR1 KGHSH and CDR2 LQKENI. The V segment lost 2 bases and the J segment 1 base; nucleotides outside the gene matches: 6. This CDR3 is built from 17 residues. The CDR3 nucleotides are TGTGCCAGCTCACCATACGACAGGGGGGGGTCCTACAATGAGCAGTTCTTC. Protein sequence: CASSPYDRGGSYNEQFF.

The table lists this clonotype with many counts. The chain employs TRBV5-1 and TRBJ2-7; no reliable D call. This CDR3 contains 12 residues. Germline V gives CDR1 SGHRS, CDR2 YFSETQ. V lost 4 bases and J lost 3, with 8 bases in between. The CDR3 here is CASSKNIYEQYF. The CDR3 DNA follows: TGCGCCAGCAGCAAGAATATCTACGAGCAGTACTTC.

This clonotype has ten or more counts. This chain links TRBV7-8 with TRBJ1-6; D perhaps matches TRBD1 (5 bases). Germline V gene lookup returns CDR1 SGHVS and CDR2 FQNEAQ. The CDR3 covers 18 residues. The V and J ends lost 3 bases and 0 bases respectively, with 15 bases between them. The CDR3 reads CASSLSGTASSYNSPLHF. CDR3 in DNA: TGTGCCAGCAGCTTGTCCGGGACCGCGAGCTCCTATAATTCACCCCTCCACTTT.

This chain joins TRBV5-1 and TRBJ2-7, with D unclear. This CDR3 region has 15 residues. V was cut by 1 base and J by 0 bases, with 11 bases left in between. Germline assignment: CDR1 SGHRS and CDR2 YFSETQ. The CDR3 bases are TGCGCCAGCAGCTTGTCTGGGGATAGCTCCTACGAGCAGTACTTC. Its translation is CASSLSGDSSYEQYF.

This clonotype was detected many times. The rearrangement joins TRBV28 to TRBJ1-1; D uncertain. Between the trimmed V and J ends, which lost 7 bases and 3 bases, there was a span of 12 bases. Germline assignment: CDR1 MDHEN and CDR2 SYDVKM. The length of the CDR3 is 13 residues. CDR3 sequence (DNA): TGTGCCAGCACTCAGGCTTTGGACACTGAAGCTTTCTTT. As protein: CASTQALDTEAFF.

This clonotype was recorded many times. J is TRBJ2-3 and V is TRBV5-1; D perhaps matches TRBD2 (6 bases). Trimming left V 0 bases short and J 5 bases short, with 10 bases between. Germline lookup yields CDR1 SGHRS and CDR2 YFSETQ. The CDR3 contains 14 residues. The CDR3 DNA reads TGCGCCAGCAGCTTGGATGGTAGCGGAGATACGCAGTATTTT. Its translation is CASSLDGSGDTQYF.

This clonotype counts as medium-sized. This chain links TRBV29-1 with TRBJ2-5, with D possibly TRBD2 on 5 matching bases. In germline, CDR1 is SQVTM, CDR2 ANQGSEA. Trimming removed 6 bases from V and 3 bases from J, with 14 bases in between. The CDR3 contains 13 residues. CDR3 sequence: CSVGRGTKETQYF. CDR3 DNA: TGCAGCGTCGGCCGGGGTACCAAAGAGACCCAGTACTTC.

This clonotype was detected ten times or more. This sequence joins TRBV20-1 and TRBJ1-1; D ambiguous. The CDR3 has 11 amino acids. Germline CDR1 DFQATT, CDR2 SNEGSKA (reference sequence). With 0 bases removed from V and 11 bases from J, the gap between germline ends came to 10 bases. Here the CDR3 reads CSARDRLAAFF. The CDR3 DNA reads as TGCAGTGCTAGAGATCGACTTGCGGCTTTCTTT.

This clonotype was found many times. This chain joins TRBV28 and TRBJ2-2; the match to TRBD2 covers 10 bases. This CDR3 comprises 14 residues. Losses at the gene ends were 9 bases for V and 4 bases for J; bases not matched to a gene: 5. CDR1 and CDR2 from the germline V gene are MDHEN and SYDVKM. CDR3 DNA: TGTGCCAGACGTAGCGGGAGGCCCACCGGGGAGCTGTTTTTT. Translated: CARRSGRPTGELFF. Combining the CDR3 with reference TRBV28 and TRBJ2-2 gives the whole variable domain DVKVTQSSRYLVKRTGEKVFLECVQDMDHENMFWYRQDPGLGLRLIYFSYDVKMKEKGDIPEGYSVSREKKERFSLILESASTNQTSMYLCARRSGRPTGELFFGEGSRLTVL.

The chain is built from TRBV3-1 and TRBJ2-7, with 8 bases lining up with TRBD1. Germline values: CDR1 LGHDT, CDR2 YNNKEL (reference sequence). Trimming removed 3 bases from V and 0 bases from J; junction bases left unmatched: 4. The CDR3 is made up of 15 amino acids. In DNA form, the CDR3 reads TGTGCCAGCAGCCATGACAGGGGCCTCTCCTACGAGCAGTACGTC. Translation gives CASSHDRGLSYEQYV.

In this sample, this clonotype turned up many times. This chain connects TRBV29-1 to TRBJ2-3; 11 bases fit TRBD2. Trimming cost V 4 bases and J 0 bases; bases outside gene matches: 0. CDR3 length: 14 residues. Germline V gene sequence: CDR1 SQVTM, CDR2 ANQGSEA. The CDR3 loop is CSVGTSGSTDTQYF. The CDR3 coding sequence is TGCAGCGTTGGGACTAGCGGGAGCACAGATACGCAGTATTTT.

In its sample, this clonotype was seen many times. CDR3 in amino acids: CASSPQRYEAFF. CDR3 DNA: TGTGCCAGCTCACCACAGCGGTATGAAGCTTTCTTT. The chain couples TRBV18 to TRBJ1-1; no clear D. Looked up from germline, CDR1 is KGHSH and CDR2 is LQKENI. V lost 1 base, J lost 7 bases, and 7 bases lay in between. There are 12 residues in the CDR3.

This clonotype appeared many times. This chain connects TRBV4-1 to TRBJ2-1, with D unclear. V shed 3 bases and J shed 6 bases, with 12 bases lying between them. From germline, CDR1 is MGHRA and CDR2 YSYEKL. This CDR3 contains 14 residues. The CDR3, as DNA: TGCGCCAGCAGCCAGACCCCTCCGGGCAATGAGCAGTTCTTC. Its translation: CASSQTPPGNEQFF.

This clonotype was seen many times. The gene calls are TRBV5-1 and TRBJ1-1; 9 bases line up with TRBD1. Germline-derived CDR1 and CDR2 are SGHRS and YFSETQ. CDR3 length: 13 residues. J gave up 5 bases and V 6 bases, and 5 bases lay outside the gene matches. This chain's CDR3 is CASKTGGSTEAFF. CDR3 sequence (DNA): TGCGCCAGCAAGACAGGGGGAAGTACTGAAGCTTTCTTT.

For this clonotype: Given a much more abundant clone one base away, this may be a read error. The V and J genes are TRBV15 and TRBJ2-7, with D perhaps matching TRBD2 (5 bases). This CDR3 has 12 residues. The germline V gene encodes CDR1 LNHNV and CDR2 YYDKDF (reference sequence). CDR3 protein: CATSPAEGEHYF. The CDR3 DNA follows: TGTGCCACCAGCCCAGCTGAGGGCGAGCATTACTTC.

This clonotype was detected ten times or more. The V and J genes are TRBV15 and TRBJ2-7, with D unresolved. Germline CDR1 LNHNV, CDR2 YYDKDF (reference sequence). With 0 bases removed from V and 0 bases from J, the gap between germline ends came to 9 bases. This CDR3 has 15 residues. CDR3 coding DNA: TGTGCCACCAGCAGAGATTGGACGGGCTCCTACGAGCAGTACTTC. Encoded protein: CATSRDWTGSYEQYF.

A note on this clonotype: A much larger clone differs from this one at a single base, so this may be a read error. J is TRBJ2-2 and V is TRBV5-1; D is unresolved. The V gene's germline CDR1 is SGHRS and CDR2 YFSETQ. This CDR3 contains 15 residues. The V end was cut by 0 bases, the J end by 3 bases, with 9 bases between. CDR3 protein: CASSLVRVYTGELFF. CDR3 DNA: TGCGCCAGCAGCTTGGTCCGGGTATACACCGGGGAGCTGTTTTTT.